This is a list of T cell receptor beta chains from one sample in a study of PD-1 blockade in classical Hodgkin lymphoma. The data were produced by immunoSEQ multiplex PCR, yet TCRdb's version contains in-frame clones alone and is incomplete. The sample lists tens of thousands of clones, over 65% occurring once. The starting material was peripheral blood mononuclear cells (PBMCs), obtained before the second cycle of nivolumab. Every receptor here comes from a human donor with classical Hodgkin lymphoma. Each CDR3 is given with its conserved first and last residue. The D gene is left open where the match is weak. Expanded clones get a size class; other rows say once, few or many, or leave the size out.

>NA|15|TRBV28|NA|TRBJ2-7
CASRADPGRAYEQYF
TGTGCCAGCAGGGCAGATCCGGGACGGGCCTACGAGCAGTACTTC
>NA|17|TRBV2|NA|TRBJ2-1
CASIEGRWENSYNEQFF
TGTGCCAGCATCGAGGGACGGTGGGAAAACTCCTACAATGAGCAGTTCTTC
>NA|13|TRBV25-1|NA|TRBJ1-1
CASSEVEGAEAFF
TGTGCCAGCAGTGAAGTAGAAGGGGCTGAAGCTTTCTTT
>TRBD1|13|TRBV10-1|NA|TRBJ1-1
CASWGQMNTEAFF
TGCGCCAGCTGGGGACAGATGAACACTGAAGCTTTCTTT
>NA|13|TRBV30|NA|TRBJ1-3
CAWSGDSGNTIYF
TGTGCCTGGAGCGGGGACTCTGGAAACACCATATATTTT
>TRBD2|15|TRBV9|NA|TRBJ2-5
CASSVAGGADETQYF
TGTGCCAGCAGCGTAGCCGGGGGGGCTGATGAGACCCAGTACTTC
>NA|16|TRBV4-1|NA|TRBJ1-5
CASSQGGPSGNQPQHF
TGCGCCAGCAGCCAAGGTGGTCCATCTGGCAATCAGCCCCAGCATTTT
>NA|13|TRBV30|NA|TRBJ2-1
CAWTWSGNNEQFF
TGTGCCTGGACCTGGAGCGGTAACAATGAGCAGTTCTTC
>NA|13|TRBV5-1|NA|TRBJ1-5
CASSQDRNQPQHF
TGCGCCAGCAGCCAGGACAGAAATCAGCCCCAGCATTTT
>TRBD2|15|TRBV28|NA|TRBJ2-5
CASSPIAGAVETQYF
TGTGCCAGCAGCCCAATAGCGGGAGCGGTCGAGACCCAGTACTTC
>TRBD1|15|TRBV5-6|NA|TRBJ1-1
CASSQRDRGQTEAFF
TGTGCCAGCAGCCAAAGGGACAGGGGGCAGACTGAAGCTTTCTTT
>NA|13|TRBV2|NA|TRBJ1-5
CASSEESGGPQHF
TGTGCCAGCAGTGAAGAATCGGGAGGTCCCCAGCATTTT
>TRBD1|12|TRBV19|NA|TRBJ1-2
CATRTGSYGYTF
TGTGCCACAAGGACAGGGAGCTATGGCTACACCTTC
>NA|14|TRBV19|NA|TRBJ1-4
CASTNQGGEEKLFF
TGTGCCAGTACCAATCAGGGAGGGGAGGAAAAACTGTTTTTT
>TRBD1|14|TRBV4-3|NA|TRBJ1-1
CASSQMATGTEAFF
TGCGCCAGCAGCCAAATGGCGACAGGGACTGAAGCTTTCTTT
>NA|15|TRBV14|NA|TRBJ2-2
CASSQGLLNTGELFF
TGTGCCAGCAGCCAAGGCCTCCTGAACACCGGGGAGCTGTTTTTT
>TRBD1|13|TRBV19|NA|TRBJ1-2
CASRDRGSGGYTF
TGTGCCAGTAGGGACAGGGGGTCGGGCGGCTACACCTTC
>TRBD2|13|TRBV7-9|NA|TRBJ2-7
CASSPGLGYEQYF
TGTGCCAGCAGCCCCGGACTAGGGTACGAGCAGTACTTC
>NA|14|TRBV11-3|NA|TRBJ2-3
CASSASARADTQYF
TGTGCCAGCAGCGCCAGCGCTAGGGCAGATACGCAGTATTTT
>TRBD2|14|TRBV5-4|NA|TRBJ2-7
CASSPTRGAYEQYF
TGTGCCAGCAGCCCTACCCGGGGGGCCTACGAGCAGTACTTC
>TRBD1|13|TRBV5-6|NA|TRBJ2-7
CASSFGTDHEQYF
TGTGCCAGCAGCTTTGGGACAGACCACGAGCAGTACTTC
>TRBD2|14|TRBV11-3|NA|TRBJ2-7
CASSHGLAGGEQYF
TGTGCCAGCAGCCATGGACTAGCGGGAGGCGAGCAGTACTTC
>NA|15|TRBV7-9|NA|TRBJ2-7
CASSLVGHSSYEQYF
TGTGCCAGCAGCTTAGTGGGGCACTCCTCCTACGAGCAGTACTTC
>NA|14|TRBV4-3|NA|TRBJ1-1
CASSQERWNSEAFF
TGCGCCAGCAGCCAAGAAAGGTGGAACTCTGAAGCTTTCTTT
>TRBD1|15|TRBV4-2|NA|TRBJ1-5
CASSSGTGGDQPQHF
TGTGCCAGCAGCTCAGGGACAGGAGGGGATCAGCCCCAGCATTTT
>NA|14|TRBV6-5|NA|TRBJ1-5
CASSPRGSNQPQHF
TGTGCCAGCAGTCCTCGGGGGAGCAATCAGCCCCAGCATTTT
>NA|14|TRBV5-1|NA|TRBJ1-6
CASSPDRRSSPLHF
TGCGCCAGCAGCCCAGACCGGCGGAGTTCACCCCTCCACTTT
>NA|15|TRBV6-5|NA|TRBJ1-2
CASSFRLEVDYGYTF
TGTGCCAGCAGTTTCCGACTGGAGGTCGACTATGGCTACACCTTC
>TRBD1|13|TRBV6-6|NA|TRBJ1-6
CAGAQGAVSPLHF
TGTGCCGGAGCACAGGGGGCCGTTTCACCCCTCCACTTT
>NA|14|TRBV5-6|once|TRBJ1-1
CASSLVGVGTEAFF
TGTGCCAGCAGCTTGGTAGGGGTTGGGACTGAAGCTTTCTTT
>NA|13|TRBV15|NA|TRBJ1-2
CATTSGDLGGYTF
TGTGCCACCACCTCGGGGGATCTAGGTGGCTACACCTTC
>NA|12|TRBV5-8|NA|TRBJ2-1
CASSLGVGWWFF
TGTGCCAGCAGCTTGGGCGTCGGATGGTGGTTCTTC
>TRBD1|15|TRBV10-3|NA|TRBJ2-3
CAMTPGQLSTDTQYF
TGTGCCATGACCCCGGGACAGCTAAGCACAGATACGCAGTATTTT
>NA|15|TRBV7-9|NA|TRBJ1-4
CASSLADRRDEKLFF
TGTGCCAGCAGCTTGGCCGACAGGCGCGATGAAAAACTGTTTTTT
>NA|13|TRBV6-1|NA|TRBJ1-5
CASSEGLVQPQHF
TGTGCCAGCAGTGAAGGTTTGGTTCAGCCCCAGCATTTT
>TRBD1|13|TRBV5-1|NA|TRBJ2-3
CATRGQDTDTQYF
TGCGCCACCCGGGGACAGGACACAGATACGCAGTATTTT
>TRBD2|15|TRBV11-3|once|TRBJ2-1
CASRPGTSGGNEQFF
TGTGCCAGCAGACCTGGGACTAGCGGTGGCAATGAGCAGTTCTTC
>TRBD1|14|TRBV10-3|NA|TRBJ2-1
CAISESRQGGEQFF
TGTGCCATCAGTGAGTCGAGACAGGGTGGCGAGCAGTTCTTC
>TRBD2|15|TRBV6-5|NA|TRBJ2-2
CASSSGGLRTGELFF
TGTGCCAGCAGTTCCGGGGGGTTGAGGACCGGGGAGCTGTTTTTT
>TRBD2|15|TRBV7-2|NA|TRBJ2-2
CASSLALADTGELFF
TGTGCCAGCAGCTTAGCGCTAGCGGACACCGGGGAGCTGTTTTTT
>NA|15|TRBV11-2|NA|TRBJ2-1
CASSSPRLGSNEQFF
TGTGCCAGCAGCTCCCCGCGACTGGGGAGCAATGAGCAGTTCTTC
>TRBD1|13|TRBV7-6|NA|TRBJ1-4
CASTFGDREKLFF
TGTGCCAGCACCTTCGGGGACAGAGAAAAACTGTTTTTT
>TRBD2|17|TRBV7-9|once|TRBJ2-1
CASSLAASGIPYNEQFF
TGTGCCAGCAGCTTAGCCGCTAGCGGGATCCCCTACAATGAGCAGTTCTTC
>TRBD1|14|TRBV5-1|NA|TRBJ1-1
CAGSQGGVNTEAFF
TGCGCCGGCAGCCAAGGGGGCGTGAACACTGAAGCTTTCTTT
>NA|13|TRBV30|NA|TRBJ1-1
CAWSVSAASPAFF
TGTGCCTGGAGTGTATCTGCGGCATCTCCCGCTTTCTTT
>NA|15|TRBV7-2|NA|TRBJ2-2
CASRIFRGSTGELFF
TGTGCCAGCAGGATCTTCCGGGGAAGTACCGGGGAGCTGTTTTTT
>TRBD1|15|TRBV7-8|NA|TRBJ1-5
CASSFLGTVNQPQHF
TGTGCCAGCAGCTTTCTAGGGACAGTCAATCAGCCCCAGCATTTT
>NA|16|TRBV4-1|NA|TRBJ2-1
CASSQVNLVSYNEQFF
TGCGCCAGCAGCCAAGTAAATCTGGTCTCCTACAATGAGCAGTTCTTC